Listed below are T cell receptor beta chains from one sample, sequenced in a study of shared clonotypes between healthy human individuals. Assay: immunoSEQ multiplex PCR; the TCRdb copy retains only in-frame clones and omits some. There are about 1.5 million clones in the sample; 95% to 99% occur only once, and roughly 0.45% lies in the top ten. Sequencing input: naive CD4+ T cells sorted from blood. The receptors stem from a man aged 30 to 45 in good health. Both conserved end residues are part of each CDR3.

V gene: TRBV2
CDR3 protein: CASRPSASNQPQHF

V gene: TRBV27
CDR3 protein: CASSLSPPVNRGWETQYF

V gene: TRBV11-2
CDR3 protein: CASRLGGDEQYF

V gene: TRBV10-2
CDR3 protein: CASSGREAQPQHF

V gene: TRBV6-4
CDR3 protein: CARYNRGLLSGANVLTF

V gene: TRBV7-4
CDR3 protein: CASRRRTTAF

V gene: TRBV5-5
CDR3 protein: CASKSTDTQYF

V gene: TRBV18
CDR3 protein: CASSPLGGRHEQFF

V gene: TRBV28
CDR3 protein: CASRGSTDTQYF

V gene: TRBV20-1
CDR3 protein: CSATHTDTQYF

V gene: TRBV2
CDR3 protein: CASRVLAGATGELFF

V gene: TRBV28
CDR3 protein: CAISNRQGMGQETQYF